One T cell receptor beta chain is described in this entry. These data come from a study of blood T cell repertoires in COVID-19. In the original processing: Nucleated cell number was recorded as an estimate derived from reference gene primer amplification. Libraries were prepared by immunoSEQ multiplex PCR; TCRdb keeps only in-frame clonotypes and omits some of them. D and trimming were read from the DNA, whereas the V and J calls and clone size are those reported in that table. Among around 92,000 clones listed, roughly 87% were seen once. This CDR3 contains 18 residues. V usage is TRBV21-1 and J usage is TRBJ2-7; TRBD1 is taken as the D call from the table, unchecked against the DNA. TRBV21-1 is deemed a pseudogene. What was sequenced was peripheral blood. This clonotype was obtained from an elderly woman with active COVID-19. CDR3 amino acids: CASSKLPDPGTDYYEQYF. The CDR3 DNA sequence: TGTGCCAGCAGCAAGTTACCTGATCCGGGGACAGACTATTACGAGCAGTACTTC.